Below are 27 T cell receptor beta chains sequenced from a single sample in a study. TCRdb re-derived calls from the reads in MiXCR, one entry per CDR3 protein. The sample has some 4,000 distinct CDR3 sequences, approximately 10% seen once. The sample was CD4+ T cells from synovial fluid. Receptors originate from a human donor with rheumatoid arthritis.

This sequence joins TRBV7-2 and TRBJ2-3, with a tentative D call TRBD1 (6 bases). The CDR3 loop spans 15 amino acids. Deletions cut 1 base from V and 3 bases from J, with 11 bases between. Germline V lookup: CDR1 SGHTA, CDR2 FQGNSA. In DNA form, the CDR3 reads TGTGCCAGCAGCTTAGGGCAGGGGTTTACAGATACGCAGTATTTT. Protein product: CASSLGQGFTDTQYF.

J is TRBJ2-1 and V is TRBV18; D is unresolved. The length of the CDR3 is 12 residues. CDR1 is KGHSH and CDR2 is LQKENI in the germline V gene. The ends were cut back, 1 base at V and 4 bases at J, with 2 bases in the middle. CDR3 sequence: CASSPQYNEQFF. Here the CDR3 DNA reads TGTGCCAGCTCACCACAATACAATGAGCAGTTCTTC.

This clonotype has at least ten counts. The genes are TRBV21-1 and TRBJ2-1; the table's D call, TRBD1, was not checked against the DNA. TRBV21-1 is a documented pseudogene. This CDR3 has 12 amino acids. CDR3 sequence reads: CASNNPGAEQFF. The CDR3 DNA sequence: TGTGCCAGCAACAATCCAGGGGCTGAGCAGTTCTTC.

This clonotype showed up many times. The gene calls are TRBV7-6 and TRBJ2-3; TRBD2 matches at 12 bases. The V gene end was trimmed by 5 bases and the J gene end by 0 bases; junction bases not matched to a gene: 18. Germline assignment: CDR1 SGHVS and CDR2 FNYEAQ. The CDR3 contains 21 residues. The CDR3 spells CASSPGASGRAFLSSTDTQYF. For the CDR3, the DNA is TGTGCCAGCAGCCCAGGGGCTAGCGGGAGGGCCTTTCTATCTAGCACAGATACGCAGTATTTT.

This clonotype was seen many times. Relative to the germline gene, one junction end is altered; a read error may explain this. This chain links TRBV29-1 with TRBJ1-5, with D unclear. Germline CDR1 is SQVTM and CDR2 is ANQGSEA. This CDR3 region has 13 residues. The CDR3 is CSAGSGSNEPQHF. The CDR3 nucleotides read TGCAGCGCGGGGAGTGGAAGCAATGAGCCCCAGCATTTT.

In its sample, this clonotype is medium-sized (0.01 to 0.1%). CDR3 nucleotide sequence: TGTGCCAGCAGCTTAGCTGGCAGCCGGGCGCTATTTGAAGCTTTCTTT. Protein sequence: CASSLAGSRALFEAFF. The gene calls are TRBV7-9 and TRBJ1-1; no clear D gene. Germline CDR1 reads SEHNR; CDR2 reads FQNEAQ (reference sequence). V lost 0 bases, J lost 7 bases, and 18 bases lay in between. The CDR3 has 16 amino acids.

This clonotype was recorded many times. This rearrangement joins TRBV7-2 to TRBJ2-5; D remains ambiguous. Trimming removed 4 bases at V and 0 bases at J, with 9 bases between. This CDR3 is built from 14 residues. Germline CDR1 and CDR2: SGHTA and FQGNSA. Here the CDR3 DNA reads TGTGCCAGCAGCTCCCATGGGGACCAAGAGACCCAGTACTTC. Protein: CASSSHGDQETQYF.

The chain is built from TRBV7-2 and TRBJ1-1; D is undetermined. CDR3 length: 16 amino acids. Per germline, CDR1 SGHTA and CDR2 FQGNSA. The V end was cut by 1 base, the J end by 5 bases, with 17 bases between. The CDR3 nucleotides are TGTGCCAGCAGCTTAGTCTCAAGCGGTGGCGGGACTGAAGCTTTCTTT. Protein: CASSLVSSGGGTEAFF.

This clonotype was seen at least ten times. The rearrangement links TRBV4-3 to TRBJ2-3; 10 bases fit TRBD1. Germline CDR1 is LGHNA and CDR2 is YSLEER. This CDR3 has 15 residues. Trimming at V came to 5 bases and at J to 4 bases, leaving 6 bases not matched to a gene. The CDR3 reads CASSEGQGQADTQYF. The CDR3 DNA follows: TGCGCCAGCAGCGAGGGACAGGGGCAGGCAGATACGCAGTATTTT.

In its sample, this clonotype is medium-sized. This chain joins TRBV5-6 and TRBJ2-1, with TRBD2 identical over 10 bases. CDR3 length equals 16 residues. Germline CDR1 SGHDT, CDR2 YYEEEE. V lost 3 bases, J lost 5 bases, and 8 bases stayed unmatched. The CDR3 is CASSYGLAEGDNEQFF. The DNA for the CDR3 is TGTGCCAGCAGCTATGGACTAGCGGAGGGAGACAATGAGCAGTTCTTC.

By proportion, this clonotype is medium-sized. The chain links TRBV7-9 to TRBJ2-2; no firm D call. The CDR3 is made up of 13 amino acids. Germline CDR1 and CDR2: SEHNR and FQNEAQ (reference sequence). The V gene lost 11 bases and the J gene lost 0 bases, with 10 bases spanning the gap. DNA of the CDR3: TGTGCCCACGGGCTCGCGAACACCGGGGAGCTGTTTTTT. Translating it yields CAHGLANTGELFF.

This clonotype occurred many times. CDR3 residues: CASSLERVTYNEQFF. Here the CDR3 DNA reads TGCGCCAGCAGCTTGGAGAGGGTAACCTACAATGAGCAGTTCTTC. The chain uses TRBV5-1 and TRBJ2-1, with a tentative D call TRBD2 (5 bases). There are 15 residues in the CDR3. The germline CDR1 and CDR2 sequences are SGHRS and YFSETQ. Trimming left V 0 bases short and J 2 bases short, with 9 bases between.

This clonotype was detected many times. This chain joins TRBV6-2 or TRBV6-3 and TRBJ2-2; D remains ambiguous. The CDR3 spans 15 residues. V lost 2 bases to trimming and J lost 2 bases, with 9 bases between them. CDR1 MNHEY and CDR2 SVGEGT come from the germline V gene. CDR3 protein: CASSYGFVNTGELFF. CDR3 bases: TGTGCCAGCAGTTACGGCTTTGTAAACACCGGGGAGCTGTTTTTT.

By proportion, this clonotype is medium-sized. CDR3 DNA: TGTGCCAGCGGTAAACGGAACACTGAAGCTTTCTTT. It is translated as CASGKRNTEAFF. The chain recombines TRBV11-2 with TRBJ1-1; D unresolved. The CDR3 is made up of 12 amino acids. V was clipped by 8 bases and J by 1 base, with 8 bases between them. The germline CDR1 and CDR2 sequences are SGHAT and FQNNGV.

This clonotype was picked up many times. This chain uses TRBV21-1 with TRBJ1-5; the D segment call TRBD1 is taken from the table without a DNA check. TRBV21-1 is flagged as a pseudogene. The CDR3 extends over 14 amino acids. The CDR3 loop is CASPRGGCNQPQHF. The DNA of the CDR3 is TGTGCCAGCCCCCGGGGGGGGTGCAATCAGCCCCAGCATTTT.

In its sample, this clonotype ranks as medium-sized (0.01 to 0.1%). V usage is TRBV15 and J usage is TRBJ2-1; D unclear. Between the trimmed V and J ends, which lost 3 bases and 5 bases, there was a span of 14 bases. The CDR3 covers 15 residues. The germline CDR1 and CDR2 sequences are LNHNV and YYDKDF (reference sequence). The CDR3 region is CATSREIGRNNEQFF. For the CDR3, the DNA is TGTGCCACCAGCAGGGAAATCGGACGGAACAATGAGCAGTTCTTC.

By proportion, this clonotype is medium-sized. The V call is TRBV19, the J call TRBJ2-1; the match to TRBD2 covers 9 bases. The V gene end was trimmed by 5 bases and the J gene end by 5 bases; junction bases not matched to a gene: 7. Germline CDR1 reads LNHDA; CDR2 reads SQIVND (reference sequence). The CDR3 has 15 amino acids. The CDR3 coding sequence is TGTGCCAGTAGTTTCCAGGCTAGCGGGGACAATGAGCAGTTCTTC. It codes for CASSFQASGDNEQFF.

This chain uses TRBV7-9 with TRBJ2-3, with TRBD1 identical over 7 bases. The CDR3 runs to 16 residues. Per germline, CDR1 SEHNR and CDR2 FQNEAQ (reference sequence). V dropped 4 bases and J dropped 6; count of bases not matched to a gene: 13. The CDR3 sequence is CASSYTGVSSGDTQYF. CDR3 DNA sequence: TGTGCCAGCAGCTATACAGGGGTTTCGTCCGGGGATACGCAGTATTTT.

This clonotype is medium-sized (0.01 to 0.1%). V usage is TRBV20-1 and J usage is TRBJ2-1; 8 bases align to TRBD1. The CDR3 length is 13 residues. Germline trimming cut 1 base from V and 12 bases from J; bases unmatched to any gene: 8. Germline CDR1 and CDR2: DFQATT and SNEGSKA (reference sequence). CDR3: CSARAGQVDTQFF. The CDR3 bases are TGCAGTGCTAGAGCGGGACAGGTAGACACGCAGTTCTTC.

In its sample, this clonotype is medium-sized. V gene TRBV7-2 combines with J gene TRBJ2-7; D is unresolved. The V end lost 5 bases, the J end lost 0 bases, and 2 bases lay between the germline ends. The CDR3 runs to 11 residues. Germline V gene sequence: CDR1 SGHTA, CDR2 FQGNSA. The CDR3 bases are TGTGCCAGCAGCGTCTCCTACGAGCAGTACTTC. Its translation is CASSVSYEQYF.

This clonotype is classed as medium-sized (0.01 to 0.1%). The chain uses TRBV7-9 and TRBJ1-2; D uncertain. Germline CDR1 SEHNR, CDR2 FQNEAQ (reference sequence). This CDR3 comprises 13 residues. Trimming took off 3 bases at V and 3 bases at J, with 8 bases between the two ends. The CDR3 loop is CASSFGGHYGYTF. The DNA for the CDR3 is TGTGCCAGCAGCTTTGGCGGGCACTATGGCTACACCTTC.

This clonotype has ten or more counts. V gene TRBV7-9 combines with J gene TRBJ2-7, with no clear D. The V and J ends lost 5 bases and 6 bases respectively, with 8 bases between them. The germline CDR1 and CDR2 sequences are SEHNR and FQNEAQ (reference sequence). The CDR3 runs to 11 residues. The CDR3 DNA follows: TGTGCCAGCAGCGTAGATAGCGAGCAGTACTTC. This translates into CASSVDSEQYF.

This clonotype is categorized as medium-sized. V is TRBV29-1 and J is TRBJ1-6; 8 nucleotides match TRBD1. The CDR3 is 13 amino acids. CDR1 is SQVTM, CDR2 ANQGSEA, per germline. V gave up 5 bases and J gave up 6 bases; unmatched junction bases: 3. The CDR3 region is CSVRTGSNSPLHF. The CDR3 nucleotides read TGCAGCGTTCGGACAGGGAGTAATTCACCCCTCCACTTT.

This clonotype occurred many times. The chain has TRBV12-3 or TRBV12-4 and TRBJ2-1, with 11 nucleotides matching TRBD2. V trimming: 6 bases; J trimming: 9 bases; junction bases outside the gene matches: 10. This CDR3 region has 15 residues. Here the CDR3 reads CASSDTSGSRGEQFF. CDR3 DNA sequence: TGTGCCAGCAGCGATACTAGCGGGAGTCGGGGTGAGCAGTTCTTC.

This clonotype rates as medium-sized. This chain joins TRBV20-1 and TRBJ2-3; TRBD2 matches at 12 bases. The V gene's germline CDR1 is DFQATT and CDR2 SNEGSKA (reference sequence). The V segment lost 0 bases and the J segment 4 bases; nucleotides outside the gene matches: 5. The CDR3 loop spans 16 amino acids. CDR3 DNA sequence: TGCAGTGCTAGAGATGGGACTAGCGGGTGGTCAGATACGCAGTATTTT. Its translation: CSARDGTSGWSDTQYF.

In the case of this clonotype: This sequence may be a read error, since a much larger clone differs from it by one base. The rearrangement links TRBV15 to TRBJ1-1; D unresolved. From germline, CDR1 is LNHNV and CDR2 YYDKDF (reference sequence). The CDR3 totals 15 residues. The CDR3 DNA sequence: TGTGCCACCAGCAGAGACGTCTTAGGGAACATTGAAGCTTTCTTT. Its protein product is CATSRDVLGNIEAFF.

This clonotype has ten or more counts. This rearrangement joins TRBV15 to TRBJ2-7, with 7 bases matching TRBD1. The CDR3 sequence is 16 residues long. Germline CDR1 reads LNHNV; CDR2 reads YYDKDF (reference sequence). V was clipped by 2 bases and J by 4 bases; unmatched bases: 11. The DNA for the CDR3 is TGTGCCACCAGCAGACGTCAGGGGGTCGGGGTTTACGAGCAGTACTTC. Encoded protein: CATSRRQGVGVYEQYF.